This is a list of T cell receptor beta chains from one sample in a study of tumor-infiltrating lymphocytes in primary liver carcinoma. TCRdb fed the multiplex PCR reads into MiXCR, producing one record per CDR3 protein. The repertoire includes tens of thousands of distinct CDR3 sequences, approximately 77% of them detected once, and 15% to 20% sits in the top ten. Sequenced sample: liver tumor tissue from sampling region 1. The receptors come from a man between 40 and 49 years old with primary liver carcinoma and hepatitis B virus infection. Each CDR3 is given with its conserved first and last residue. The order of the fields is J gene, clone size, V gene, D gene, CDR3 protein, CDR3 DNA. The D gene is left open where the match is weak. Rows may omit the clone size; those that give it use once, few, many or a size class.

J gene: TRBJ2-1
clone size: few
V gene: TRBV28
D gene: NA
CDR3 protein: CASSAPGLYNEQFF
CDR3 DNA: TGTGCCAGCAGTGCCCCGGGACTTTACAATGAGCAGTTCTTC

J gene: TRBJ1-2
clone size: NA
V gene: TRBV5-5
D gene: TRBD1
CDR3 protein: CASSVRDRANGYTF
CDR3 DNA: TGTGCCAGCAGCGTCCGGGACAGGGCCAATGGCTACACCTTT

J gene: TRBJ2-4
clone size: many
V gene: TRBV28
D gene: NA
CDR3 protein: CASTGRLGKNIQYF
CDR3 DNA: TGTGCCAGCACTGGGAGGTTAGGCAAAAACATTCAGTACTTC

J gene: TRBJ2-1
clone size: NA
V gene: TRBV7-9
D gene: TRBD1
CDR3 protein: CASIPTGEKYNEQFF
CDR3 DNA: TGTGCCAGCATCCCAACAGGGGAGAAGTATAATGAGCAGTTTTTC

J gene: TRBJ2-1
clone size: NA
V gene: TRBV11-2
D gene: NA
CDR3 protein: CASNLNPSHSEQFF
CDR3 DNA: TGTGCCAGCAACTTAAACCCGTCCCACAGTGAGCAGTTCTTC

J gene: TRBJ2-6
clone size: NA
V gene: TRBV6-5
D gene: NA
CDR3 protein: CASSAGDGSGANVLTF
CDR3 DNA: TGTGCCAGCAGTGCAGGGGACGGATCCGGTGCCAACGTCCTGACTTTC

J gene: TRBJ2-1
clone size: few
V gene: TRBV6-5
D gene: TRBD2
CDR3 protein: CASSPGTSGRACAYNEQFF
CDR3 DNA: TGTGCTAGCAGTCCCGGGACTAGTGGGAGGGCCTGCGCCTACAATGAGCAGTTCTTC

J gene: TRBJ2-3
clone size: NA
V gene: TRBV11-1
D gene: NA
CDR3 protein: CASSKGVPVSIDTQYF
CDR3 DNA: TGTGCCAGCAGCAAGGGAGTACCGGTTAGCATAGATACGCAGTATTTT

J gene: TRBJ2-7
clone size: many
V gene: TRBV20-1
D gene: NA
CDR3 protein: CSALRDNTYEQYF
CDR3 DNA: TGCAGTGCCTTAAGGGACAACACCTACGAGCAGTACTTC

J gene: TRBJ2-1
clone size: NA
V gene: TRBV7-8
D gene: TRBD1
CDR3 protein: CASSARGTALNEQFF
CDR3 DNA: TGTGCCAGCAGCGCTCGTGGGACAGCCCTCAATGAGCAGTTCTTC

J gene: TRBJ2-6
clone size: NA
V gene: TRBV11-2
D gene: TRBD1
CDR3 protein: CASGLRQGGPSGANVLAF
CDR3 DNA: TGTGCCAGCGGTTTAAGACAGGGGGGCCCCTCTGGGGCCAACGTCCTGGCTTTC

J gene: TRBJ2-1
clone size: NA
V gene: TRBV11-1
D gene: NA
CDR3 protein: CASSLKTVLYNRQFF
CDR3 DNA: TGTGCCAGCAGCTTAAAGACTGTCCTTTACAATAGGCAGTTCTTC

J gene: TRBJ2-2
clone size: NA
V gene: TRBV4-1
D gene: NA
CDR3 protein: CTSSQVLNTGELFF
CDR3 DNA: TGCACCAGCAGCCAAGTTCTGAACACTGGGGAGCTGTTTTTT

J gene: TRBJ2-3
clone size: NA
V gene: TRBV11-2
D gene: NA
CDR3 protein: CAGRAREPAGTQYF
CDR3 DNA: TGTGCTGGAAGGGCACGGGAGCCCGCAGGTACGCAGTATTTT

J gene: TRBJ2-2
clone size: NA
V gene: TRBV19
D gene: TRBD1
CDR3 protein: CASSPGTGGLTGGLFF
CDR3 DNA: TGTGCCAGTAGCCCCGGGACAGGGGGTCTCACCGGGGGGCTGTTTTTT

J gene: TRBJ2-5
clone size: NA
V gene: TRBV2
D gene: TRBD2
CDR3 protein: CASTGASGSRVAETQYF
CDR3 DNA: TGTGCCAGCACTGGGGCTAGCGGGAGTAGGGTCGCAGAGACCCAGTACTTC

J gene: TRBJ2-1
clone size: NA
V gene: TRBV6-5
D gene: NA
CDR3 protein: CASQHSYDEQFF
CDR3 DNA: TGTGCCAGCCAGCACTCCTACGATGAGCAGTTCTTC

J gene: TRBJ1-1
clone size: NA
V gene: TRBV12-3/TRBV12-4
D gene: NA
CDR3 protein: CASSHPGSNAEAFF
CDR3 DNA: TGTGCCAGCAGTCACCCGGGATCGAACGCTGAAGCTTTCTTT

J gene: TRBJ2-5
clone size: NA
V gene: TRBV29-1
D gene: TRBD2
CDR3 protein: CSVDPGTSVPYQETQCF
CDR3 DNA: TGCAGCGTTGATCCCGGGACTAGCGTCCCGTACCAAGAGACCCAGTGTTTC

J gene: TRBJ2-3
clone size: NA
V gene: TRBV6-1
D gene: NA
CDR3 protein: CASKADSTDAQYF
CDR3 DNA: TGTGCCAGCAAAGCGGATAGCACAGATGCGCAGTATTTT

J gene: TRBJ2-1
clone size: NA
V gene: TRBV29-1
D gene: NA
CDR3 protein: CSVGPPSSSYNEQIF
CDR3 DNA: TGCAGCGTGGGGCCTCCTTCAAGCTCCTATAATGAGCAGATCTTC

J gene: TRBJ2-7
clone size: NA
V gene: TRBV7-8
D gene: NA
CDR3 protein: CAGSPRGDSLDVQYF
CDR3 DNA: TGTGCCGGCAGCCCCAGGGGCGACTCTCTCGACGTGCAGTATTTC

J gene: TRBJ2-7
clone size: NA
V gene: TRBV4-1
D gene: TRBD2
CDR3 protein: CVSRAGPRSYEQYF
CDR3 DNA: TGCGTCAGCAGAGCGGGGCCGAGATCCTACGAGCAGTACTTC

J gene: TRBJ2-2
clone size: NA
V gene: TRBV19
D gene: NA
CDR3 protein: CASSIDLRRESGTGELFF
CDR3 DNA: TGTGCCAGTAGTATAGATCTACGGCGGGAAAGTGGAACCGGGGAGCTGTTTTTT

J gene: TRBJ2-3
clone size: NA
V gene: TRBV6-1
D gene: NA
CDR3 protein: CASSQLVGLTIDTQYF
CDR3 DNA: TGTGCCAGCAGTCAATTAGTGGGCTTAACCATAGATACGCAGTATTTT

J gene: TRBJ1-3
clone size: NA
V gene: TRBV12-3/TRBV12-4
D gene: NA
CDR3 protein: CASSSFRPSGNTIYF
CDR3 DNA: TGTGCCAGCAGTTCCTTCCGTCCATCTGGAAACACCATATATTTT

J gene: TRBJ2-2
clone size: NA
V gene: TRBV10-2
D gene: NA
CDR3 protein: CASSDSAPEELFF
CDR3 DNA: TGCGCCAGCAGTGACTCCGCGCCCGAGGAGCTGTTTTTT

J gene: TRBJ2-7
clone size: NA
V gene: TRBV28
D gene: TRBD1
CDR3 protein: CASTSYHRTGTVAKEQYF
CDR3 DNA: TGTGCCAGCACTTCCTACCACCGGACCGGGACAGTAGCCAAGGAGCAGTACTTC

J gene: TRBJ2-7
clone size: NA
V gene: TRBV6-2/TRBV6-3
D gene: TRBD2
CDR3 protein: CASILGIAGSYEQYF
CDR3 DNA: TGTGCCAGCATCCTCGGGATAGCGGGCTCATACGAGCAGTACTTC

J gene: TRBJ2-1
clone size: NA
V gene: TRBV9
D gene: TRBD2
CDR3 protein: CASSVAGASGAYNEQFF
CDR3 DNA: TGTGCCAGCAGCGTAGCTGGGGCTAGCGGAGCCTACAATGAGCAGTTCTTC

J gene: TRBJ2-1
clone size: NA
V gene: TRBV29-1
D gene: TRBD1
CDR3 protein: CRVAQGKRDEQFF
CDR3 DNA: TGCAGGGTCGCACAGGGGAAAAGAGATGAACAGTTCTTC

J gene: TRBJ2-3
clone size: many
V gene: TRBV5-1
D gene: NA
CDR3 protein: CASSSLLARTQYF
CDR3 DNA: TGCGCCAGCAGCTCCCTACTAGCTAGGACGCAGTATTTT

J gene: TRBJ1-2
clone size: NA
V gene: TRBV28
D gene: NA
CDR3 protein: CASRPDGARGYTF
CDR3 DNA: TGTGCCAGCAGGCCAGACGGGGCACGCGGCTACACCTTC

J gene: TRBJ2-5
clone size: once
V gene: TRBV29-1
D gene: NA
CDR3 protein: CSSGQSQEIQYF
CDR3 DNA: TGCAGCTCCGGACAGAGTCAAGAGATCCAGTACTTC

J gene: TRBJ2-7
clone size: NA
V gene: TRBV29-1
D gene: TRBD2
CDR3 protein: CSTFGTSGGNPTYEQYF
CDR3 DNA: TGCAGCACTTTCGGGACTAGCGGGGGTAACCCCACCTACGAGCAGTACTTC

J gene: TRBJ2-3
clone size: many
V gene: TRBV6-6
D gene: NA
CDR3 protein: CASSLGGFGTDTQYF
CDR3 DNA: TGTGCCAGCAGTTTGGGGGGATTTGGCACAGATACGCAGTATTTT

J gene: TRBJ2-3
clone size: NA
V gene: TRBV29-1
D gene: NA
CDR3 protein: CSVSDIVDTDTQYF
CDR3 DNA: TGCAGCGTCTCCGATATTGTGGACACAGATACGCAGTATTTT

J gene: TRBJ2-4
clone size: NA
V gene: TRBV7-2
D gene: NA
CDR3 protein: CASSVSGTNIQYF
CDR3 DNA: TGTGCCAGCAGCGTGTCGGGCACAAACATTCAGTACTTC

J gene: TRBJ2-1
clone size: NA
V gene: TRBV12-3/TRBV12-4
D gene: NA
CDR3 protein: CASSPHTGNGQCF
CDR3 DNA: TGTGCCAGCAGCCCCCATACGGGGAATGGGCAGTGCTTC

J gene: TRBJ2-7
clone size: NA
V gene: TRBV28
D gene: TRBD1
CDR3 protein: CASSGRGPLNYEQYF
CDR3 DNA: TGTGCCAGTAGTGGCAGGGGGCCCTTGAACTACGAACAGTACTTC

J gene: TRBJ1-5
clone size: NA
V gene: TRBV5-1
D gene: NA
CDR3 protein: CASSYGDGAQPQHF
CDR3 DNA: TGCGCCAGCAGCTATGGGGATGGGGCTCAGCCCCAGCATTTT

J gene: TRBJ1-1
clone size: NA
V gene: TRBV14
D gene: TRBD1
CDR3 protein: CVSSQWGQGNTDAFF
CDR3 DNA: TGTGTCAGCAGCCAATGGGGACAGGGGAACACTGACGCTTTCTTT

J gene: TRBJ2-7
clone size: many
V gene: TRBV7-9
D gene: NA
CDR3 protein: CASSLAQDSYEQYF
CDR3 DNA: TGTGCCAGCAGCTTAGCACAGGACTCCTACGAGCAGTACTTC